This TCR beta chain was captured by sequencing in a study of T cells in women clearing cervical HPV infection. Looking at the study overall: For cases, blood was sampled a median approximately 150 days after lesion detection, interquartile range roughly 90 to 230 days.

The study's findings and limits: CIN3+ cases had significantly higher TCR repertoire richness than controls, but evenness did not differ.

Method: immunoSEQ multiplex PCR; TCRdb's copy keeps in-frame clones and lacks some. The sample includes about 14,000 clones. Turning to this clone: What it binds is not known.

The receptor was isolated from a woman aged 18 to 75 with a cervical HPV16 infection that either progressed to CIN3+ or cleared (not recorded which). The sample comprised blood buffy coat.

CDR3 loop: CASSVSLMNTEAFF. The sequenced CDR3 bases are TGTGCCAGCTCAGTATCACTCATGAACACTGAA. V and J are TRBV18 and TRBJ1-1; D is ambiguous. The CDR3 end lies 3 residues beyond the end of the read and is filled in from the germline J gene. Germline lookup yields CDR1 KGHSH and CDR2 LQKENI. The CDR3 is 14 amino acids. V was pared by 5 bases and J by 0 bases, with 10 bases between.